This T cell receptor beta chain was identified in a study of T cells in Graves' hyperthyroidism and ophthalmopathy. The sample holds many counts of this clonotype. RNA transcripts provided the source from which TCR beta CDR3 regions were amplified. TCR CDR3 regions were first amplified by RT-PCR with HTBI primers. TCRdb analysed the multiplex PCR reads with MiXCR anew, one entry per CDR3 protein. The data contain hundreds of thousands of distinct CDR3 sequences, under 15% of them singletons. Sequenced input: blood. The TCR was taken from a man aged 18 to 30 with Graves' ophthalmopathy.

CDR3 nucleotide sequence: TGCGCCAGCAGTGAGTCTGGAGCGGTCTCCTACGAGCAGTACTTC. It yields the protein CASSESGAVSYEQYF. J is TRBJ2-7 and V is TRBV10-1; D is perhaps TRBD2 (5 bases). With 0 bases removed from V and 0 bases from J, the gap between germline ends came to 9 bases. This CDR3 is 15 amino acids long. In germline, CDR1 is WNHNN, CDR2 SYGVQD (reference sequence).